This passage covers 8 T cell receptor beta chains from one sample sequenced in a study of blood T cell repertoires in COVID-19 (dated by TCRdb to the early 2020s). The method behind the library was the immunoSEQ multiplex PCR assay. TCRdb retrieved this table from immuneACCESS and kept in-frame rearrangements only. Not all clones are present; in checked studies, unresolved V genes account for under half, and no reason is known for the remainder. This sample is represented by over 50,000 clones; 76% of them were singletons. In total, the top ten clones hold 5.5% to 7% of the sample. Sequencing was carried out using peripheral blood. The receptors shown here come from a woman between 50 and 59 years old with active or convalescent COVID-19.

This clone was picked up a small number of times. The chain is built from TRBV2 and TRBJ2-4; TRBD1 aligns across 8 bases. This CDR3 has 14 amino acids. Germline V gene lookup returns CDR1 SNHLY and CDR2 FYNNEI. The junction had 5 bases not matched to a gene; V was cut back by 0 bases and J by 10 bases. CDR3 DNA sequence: TGTGCCAGCAGTGAAGCGCCTACAGGGGGTATTCAGTACTTC. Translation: CASSEAPTGGIQYF.

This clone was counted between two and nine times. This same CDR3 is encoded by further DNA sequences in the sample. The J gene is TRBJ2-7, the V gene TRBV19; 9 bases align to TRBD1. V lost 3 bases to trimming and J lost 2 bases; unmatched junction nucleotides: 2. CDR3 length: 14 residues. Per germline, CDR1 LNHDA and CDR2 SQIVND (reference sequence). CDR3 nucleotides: TGTGCCAGTAGTATCGGACAGGGGACCTACGAGCAGTACTTC. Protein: CASSIGQGTYEQYF.

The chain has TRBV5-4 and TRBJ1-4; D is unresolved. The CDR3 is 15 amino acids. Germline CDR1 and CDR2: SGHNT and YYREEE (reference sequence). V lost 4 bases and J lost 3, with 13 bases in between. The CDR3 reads CASSPEAGPNEKLFF. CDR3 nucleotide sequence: TGTGCCAGCAGCCCGGAGGCCGGGCCTAATGAAAAACTGTTTTTT. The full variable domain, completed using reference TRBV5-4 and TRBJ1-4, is ETGVTQSPTHLIKTRGQQVTLRCSSQSGHNTVSWYQQALGQGPQFIFQYYREEENGRGNFPPRFSGLQFPNYSSELNVNALELDDSALYLCASSPEAGPNEKLFFGSGTQLSVL.

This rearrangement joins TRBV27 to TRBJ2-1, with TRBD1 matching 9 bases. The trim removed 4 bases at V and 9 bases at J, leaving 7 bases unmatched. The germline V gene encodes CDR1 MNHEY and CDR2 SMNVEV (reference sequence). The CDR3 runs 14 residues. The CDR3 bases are TGTGCCAGCAGTTCCGGGACAGGGTGGGGTGAGCAGTTCTTC. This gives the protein CASSSGTGWGEQFF.

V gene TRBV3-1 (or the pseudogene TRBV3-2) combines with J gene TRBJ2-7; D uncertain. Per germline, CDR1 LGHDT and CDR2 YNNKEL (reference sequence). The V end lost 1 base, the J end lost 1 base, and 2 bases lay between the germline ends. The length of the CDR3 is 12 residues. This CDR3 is CASSQASYEQYF. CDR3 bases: TGTGCCAGCAGCCAAGCGTCCTACGAGCAGTACTTC.

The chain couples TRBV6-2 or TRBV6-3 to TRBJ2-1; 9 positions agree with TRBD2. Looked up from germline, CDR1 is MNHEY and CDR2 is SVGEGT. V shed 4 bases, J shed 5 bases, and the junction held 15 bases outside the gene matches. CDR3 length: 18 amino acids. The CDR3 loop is CASSLTKFLAGGNNEQFF. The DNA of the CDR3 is TGTGCCAGCAGTTTGACTAAGTTTCTCGCGGGAGGGAACAATGAGCAGTTCTTC.

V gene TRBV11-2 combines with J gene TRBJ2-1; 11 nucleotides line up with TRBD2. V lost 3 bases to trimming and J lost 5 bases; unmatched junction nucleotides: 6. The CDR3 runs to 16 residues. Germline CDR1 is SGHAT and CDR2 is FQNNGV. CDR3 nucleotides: TGTGCCAGCAGCTTCCAACTAGCGGGGGTCAACAATGAGCAGTTCTTC. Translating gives CASSFQLAGVNNEQFF.

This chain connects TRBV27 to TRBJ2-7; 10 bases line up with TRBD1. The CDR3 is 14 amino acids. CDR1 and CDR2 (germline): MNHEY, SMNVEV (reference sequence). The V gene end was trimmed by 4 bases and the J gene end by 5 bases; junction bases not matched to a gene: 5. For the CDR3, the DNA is TGTGCCAGCAGTTCAGGGACAGGGGAGGACGAGCAGTACTTC. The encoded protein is CASSSGTGEDEQYF.